This T cell receptor (beta chain) was retrieved from a study of T cells in Graves' hyperthyroidism and ophthalmopathy. Germline values: CDR1 MNHEY, CDR2 SVGAGI. The CDR3 totals 15 residues. V trimming: 2 bases; J trimming: 4 bases; junction bases outside the gene matches: 6. TCR beta CDR3 regions were amplified from RNA. Carried out on the TCR CDR3, a first-round RT-PCR used the HTBI primer set. TCRdb recomputed calls from the multiplex PCR reads with MiXCR, one row per CDR3 protein. The data contain hundreds of thousands of distinct CDR3 sequences, approximately 25% of them singletons. The clonotype was recovered from a woman aged 25 to 39 with Graves' ophthalmopathy. Sequences were obtained from blood. This chain links TRBV6-5 with TRBJ2-7, with 9 bases aligning to TRBD2. The CDR3 sequence: CASSYGSGRSYEQYF. The CDR3 DNA reads as TGTGCCAGCAGTTACGGTAGCGGGAGATCTTACGAGCAGTACTTC.